Listed below are T cell receptor beta chains from one sample, sequenced in a study of T-cell reconstitution after alpha-beta-depleted transplantation in children. From the PCR reads, TCRdb called clonotypes with MiXCR, one entry per CDR3 protein. The table has some 240,000 distinct CDR3 sequences, about 9.6% seen once; the top ten hold around 5.1%. This sample comprised PBMCs from the stem cell graft donor, obtained from the stem cell graft. The source of these receptors is a human donor who donated a stem cell graft to a child with SCID. CDR3s include the opening cysteine and the closing phenylalanine or tryptophan. The D gene is left open where the match is weak. Clone size is given for some rows only: seen once, a few or many times, or a class if the clone is expanded.

TRBV12-5	TRBD2	many	TRBJ2-3	16	TGTGCTAGTGGCCTGGAGATAGCGGGGCCCACAGATACGCAGTATTTT	CASGLEIAGPTDTQYF
TRBV2	TRBD2	many	TRBJ2-1	12	TGTGCCAGCAGTTTGGTACAGCGGGGGTGGTTCTTC	CASSLVQRGWFF
TRBV27	-	many	TRBJ1-1	11	TGTGCCAGCAGTTTTGGTCCTGAAGCTTTCTTT	CASSFGPEAFF
TRBV10-2	TRBD1	many	TRBJ1-4	16	TGCGCCAGCAGTGAGCCGCCCCGGACAGGGCTTGAGAAACTGTTTTTT	CASSEPPRTGLEKLFF
TRBV7-2	-	-	TRBJ1-1	14	TGTGCCAGCAGCTTAGCCTCCGGAGGAACTGAAGCTTTCTTT	CASSLASGGTEAFF
TRBV5-5	-	few	TRBJ2-2	15	TGTGCCAGCAGCTTCGGTTTGGGGAACACCGGGGAGCTGTTTTTT	CASSFGLGNTGELFF
TRBV24-1	TRBD1	many	TRBJ2-1	13	TGTGCCACCAGTGCAGACAGGGGCCATGAGCAGTTCTTC	CATSADRGHEQFF
TRBV19	-	many	TRBJ2-3	14	TGTGCCACACGAGACGACGGGACTCCGGATACGCAGTATTTT	CATRDDGTPDTQYF
TRBV9	TRBD2	many	TRBJ2-1	15	TGTGCCAGCAGCGTTTCTAGCGGGGGGTGGAATGAGCAGTTCTTC	CASSVSSGGWNEQFF
TRBV6-1	-	many	TRBJ1-4	14	TGTGCCAGCACCCCGGGCTGGACTAATGAAAAACTGTTTTTT	CASTPGWTNEKLFF
TRBV7-8	-	-	TRBJ1-1	15	TGTGCCAGCAGCTTAAGAGGTACCTTGGACACTGAAGCTTTCTTT	CASSLRGTLDTEAFF
TRBV6-1	TRBD2	few	TRBJ2-1	14	TGTGCCAGCAGAGGGACTAGCGTTGCCAATGAGCAGTTCTTC	CASRGTSVANEQFF
TRBV25-1	-	-	TRBJ2-5	12	TGTGCCAGCAGTGAAGTCCGAGAGACCCAGTACTTC	CASSEVRETQYF
TRBV5-1	TRBD1	-	TRBJ2-4	17	TGCGCCAGCAGGCAGGGACAGCAACCCCTAGCCAAAAACATTCAGTACTTC	CASRQGQQPLAKNIQYF
TRBV7-9	TRBD1	-	TRBJ1-4	12	TGTGCCAGCAGCTTTTTGACAGGGCGGCTGTTTTTT	CASSFLTGRLFF
TRBV20-1	-	-	TRBJ1-1	14	TGCAGTGCTAGTCGCCGAGGGATGAACACTGAAGCTTTCTTT	CSASRRGMNTEAFF
TRBV12-3/TRBV12-4	TRBD1	many	TRBJ2-2	15	TGTGCCAGCAGTTTAGAGGGGACAGACACCGGGGAGCTGTTTTTT	CASSLEGTDTGELFF
TRBV29-1	-	many	TRBJ1-4	11	TGCAGCGGTGGGAACTATGAAAAACTGTTTTTT	CSGGNYEKLFF
TRBV15	-	many	TRBJ2-7	14	TGTGCCACCAGCAGAGATCCGGAGGGATACGAGCAGTACTTC	CATSRDPEGYEQYF
TRBV7-2	TRBD2	-	TRBJ2-1	15	TGTGCCAGCAGCTGGGGGGTAGCGGGGGGCAATGAGCAGTTCTTC	CASSWGVAGGNEQFF
TRBV2	TRBD1	many	TRBJ1-4	15	TGTGCCAGCAGTGGTGACAGGGGTATGGGTGAAAAACTGTTTTTT	CASSGDRGMGEKLFF
TRBV29-1	-	many	TRBJ2-1	16	TGCAGCGTTGAAGATTCCGGGACCGGGTACTACAATGAGCAGTTCTTC	CSVEDSGTGYYNEQFF
TRBV6-1	TRBD1	many	TRBJ1-6	17	TGTGCCAGCAGACTGGAGGACAGGGTAGTTTATAATTCACCCCTCCACTTT	CASRLEDRVVYNSPLHF
TRBV2	-	many	TRBJ2-5	14	TGTGCCAGCACTCCGTGGCAGGGCGAAGAGACCCAGTACTTC	CASTPWQGEETQYF